This T cell receptor (beta chain) was documented in a study of blood T cell repertoires in COVID-19. TCRdb's table, derived via immunoSEQ multiplex PCR, lists solely in-frame clones and lacks some. The sample contains 200,000 or so clones, 89% of which appear only once. Trimming took 5 bases from V and 4 from J; bases not matched to a gene: 3. The CDR3 runs to 15 residues. Germline CDR1 is SEHNR and CDR2 is FQNEAQ (reference sequence). The specimen was peripheral blood. V is TRBV7-9 and J is TRBJ2-1, with TRBD2 matching over 12 bases. The TCR was taken from a man aged 60 to 69 who had recovered from COVID-19. The CDR3 is CASSRGTSGYNEQFF. CDR3 DNA: TGTGCCAGCAGCCGCGGGACTAGCGGGTACAATGAGCAGTTCTTC.